This T cell receptor (beta chain) was sequenced for a study of T cells in Graves' hyperthyroidism and ophthalmopathy. This clonotype has only one observation. Its antigen is as yet unknown. The TCR beta CDR3 regions underwent amplification using RNA transcripts as the source. HTBI primers drove first-round RT-PCR of the TCR CDR3. TCRdb reprocessed the multiplex PCR reads with MiXCR, giving one entry per CDR3 protein. Of over 120,000 distinct CDR3 sequences listed, around 20% were seen once; the top ten hold around two thirds. Hyperthyroidism in the patients, aged 18 to 65, was newly diagnosed and under 2 months in duration. Over 8 ml fresh peripheral blood yielded the PBMCs. Overall study findings and caveats: Among thyroid clonotypes expanded above 0.001, most also appeared in blood. From stable hyperthyroidism, ophthalmopathy was set apart by a 13 V-J model.

This sequence originates from a woman aged 45-60 years with Graves' hyperthyroidism that later progressed to Graves' ophthalmopathy. Material for sequencing was blood.

In DNA, the CDR3 is TGTGCCAGCAGCAAAAAGCGACAGCACACCGGGGAGCTGTTTTTT. Protein: CASSKKRQHTGELFF. The V and J genes are TRBV11-1 and TRBJ2-2, with D possibly matching TRBD1 (5 bases). This CDR3 spans 15 amino acids. Germline V gene data show CDR1 as SGHAT and CDR2 as FQDESV (reference sequence). The V end lost 5 bases, the J end lost 3 bases, and 13 bases lay between the germline ends.